The 12 T cell receptor beta chains below all came from one sample that was sequenced in a study of regulatory dendritic cells for organ transplantation. Sequencing was performed with immunoSEQ multiplex PCR; in TCRdb, only in-frame clones are kept and a portion is missing. Among about 21,000 clones listed, 85% were seen once. Sorted subsets were CFSE-labeled and cultured four to five days with allogeneic dendritic cells. What these receptors recognize is not known. The sequencing sample was made of naive CD4+ T cells from blood cultured with dendritic cells. Subset given: CD45RA+ naive T cells. The origin of the receptors is a human donor in good health.

The rearrangement links TRBV28 to TRBJ1-2; TRBD1 matches 9 bases. Germline-derived CDR1 and CDR2 are MDHEN and SYDVKM. With 4 bases clipped from V and 5 bases from J, the junction kept 8 bases outside the gene matches. The CDR3 totals 15 residues. The CDR3 region has the DNA TGTGCCAGCAGTTCGGGGACAGGGCGAAGGTATGGCTACACCTTC. It translates to CASSSGTGRRYGYTF.

The chain recombines TRBV28 with TRBJ1-5; possible D gene TRBD1, 5 bases. CDR3 size: 15 residues. The V gene's germline CDR1 is MDHEN and CDR2 SYDVKM. The V end was cut by 8 bases, the J end by 1 base, with 15 bases between. The CDR3 reads CASVFGGVSNQPQHF. CDR3 nucleotide sequence: TGTGCCAGCGTGTTTGGGGGAGTGAGCAATCAGCCCCAGCATTTT.

The J gene is TRBJ2-7, the V gene TRBV4-3; D may be TRBD1 (6 bases). This CDR3 is built from 15 residues. Looked up from germline, CDR1 is LGHNA and CDR2 is YSLEER. V was pared by 0 bases and J by 2 bases, with 11 bases between. The CDR3 DNA reads TGCGCCAGCAGCCAAGATAAACAGGGAGCCTACGAGCAGTACTTC. It is translated as CASSQDKQGAYEQYF.

This clone occurred once. The V call is TRBV20-1, the J call TRBJ1-2; D may be TRBD1 (5 bases). The CDR3 length is 10 residues. CDR1 is DFQATT and CDR2 is SNEGSKA in the germline V gene (reference sequence). V lost 5 bases to trimming and J lost 7 bases, with 8 bases between them. The CDR3 protein is CSALRVGYTF. Written as DNA, the CDR3 is TGCAGTGCTCTCAGGGTTGGCTACACCTTC.

This clone was seen a handful of times. The CDR3 bases are TGTGCCAGCAGCCAAGGCCCATTGTCTGAGTCCTACGAGCAGTACTTC. Translation gives CASSQGPLSESYEQYF. The V gene is TRBV4-2, the J gene TRBJ2-7; D ambiguous. Germline V lookup: CDR1 LGHNA, CDR2 YNFKEQ. Trimming shortened V by 1 base and J by 1 base, and 14 bases separated the two germline ends. The CDR3 has 16 residues.

The chain couples TRBV30 to TRBJ1-1, with a possible D match to TRBD1 (5 bases). Germline V CDR1 and CDR2: GTSNPN, SVGIG (reference sequence). Between the trimmed V and J ends, which lost 3 bases and 1 base, there was a span of 9 bases. The CDR3 covers 13 residues. CDR3: CAWRQERNTEAFF. The CDR3, as DNA: TGTGCCTGGAGACAGGAAAGGAACACTGAAGCTTTCTTT.

The CDR3 nucleotides read TGTGCCAGCAGCTACCAGGGGCGGGGGGCCGTCTCTGGGGCCAACGTCCTGACTTTC. Its protein is CASSYQGRGAVSGANVLTF. The chain links TRBV5-4 to TRBJ2-6; TRBD2 agrees at 8 bases. Unmatched junction bases numbered 11, after V lost 3 bases and J lost 0 bases. This CDR3 is built from 19 residues. Germline CDR1 reads SGHNT; CDR2 reads YYREEE (reference sequence).

This CDR3 is CASSQVQKGYGYTF. The CDR3 DNA follows: TGTGCCAGCAGCCAAGTACAAAAAGGCTATGGCTACACCTTC. V is TRBV4-2 and J is TRBJ1-2; D gene ambiguous. The V and J ends lost 1 base and 4 bases respectively, with 10 bases between them. The CDR3 is 14 amino acids. Germline V CDR1 and CDR2: LGHNA, YNFKEQ.

V gene TRBV5-1 combines with J gene TRBJ2-7, with 9 bases lining up with TRBD1. The V gene end was trimmed by 0 bases and the J gene end by 4 bases; junction bases not matched to a gene: 8. The CDR3 has 16 amino acids. The germline gives CDR1 SGHRS, CDR2 YFSETQ. The DNA of the CDR3 is TGCGCCAGCAGCTTGGGGATGGGGACAGGGCAGTACGAGCAGTACTTC. It specifies CASSLGMGTGQYEQYF.

This clone was counted between two and nine times. This chain links TRBV2 with TRBJ1-2; 8 nucleotides agree with TRBD1. CDR1 SNHLY and CDR2 FYNNEI come from the germline V gene. The CDR3 extends over 13 amino acids. With 5 bases clipped from V and 4 bases from J, the junction kept 3 bases outside the gene matches. CDR3 amino acids: CASSTGQAYGYTF. The CDR3 DNA follows: TGTGCCAGCAGTACGGGACAGGCCTATGGCTACACCTTC.

The chain carries TRBV4-1 and TRBJ2-3; tentative D call: TRBD1 (5 bases). The CDR3 is 17 residues long. Between the trimmed V and J ends, which lost 3 bases and 0 bases, there was a span of 16 bases. CDR1 is MGHRA, CDR2 YSYEKL, per germline. The CDR3 protein is CASSHARRGTSTDTQYF. The CDR3, as DNA: TGCGCCAGCAGCCACGCCAGAAGGGGAACTAGCACAGATACGCAGTATTTT.

The chain has TRBV9 and TRBJ1-4; TRBD1 matches 8 bases. The CDR3 is 15 residues long. Germline CDR1 and CDR2: SGDLS and YYNGEE. Trimming took 3 bases from V and 8 from J; bases not matched to a gene: 9. The CDR3: CASSANGQGREKLFF. CDR3 sequence (DNA): TGTGCCAGCAGCGCGAATGGACAGGGCAGGGAAAAACTGTTTTTT.